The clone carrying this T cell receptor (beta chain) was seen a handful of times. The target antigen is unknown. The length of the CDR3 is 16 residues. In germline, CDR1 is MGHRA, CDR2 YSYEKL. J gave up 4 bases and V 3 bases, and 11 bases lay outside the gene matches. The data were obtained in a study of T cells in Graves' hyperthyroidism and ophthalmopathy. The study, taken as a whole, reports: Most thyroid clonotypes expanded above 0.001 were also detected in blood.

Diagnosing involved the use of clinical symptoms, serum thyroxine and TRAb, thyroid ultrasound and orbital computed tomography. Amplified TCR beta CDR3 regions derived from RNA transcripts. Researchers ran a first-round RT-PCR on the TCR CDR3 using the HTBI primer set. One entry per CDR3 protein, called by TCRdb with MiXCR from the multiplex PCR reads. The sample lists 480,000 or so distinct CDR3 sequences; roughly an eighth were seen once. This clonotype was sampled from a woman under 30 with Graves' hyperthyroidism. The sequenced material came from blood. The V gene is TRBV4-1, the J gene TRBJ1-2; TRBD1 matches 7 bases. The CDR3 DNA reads TGCGCCAGCAGCCAGCTCATAGACAGGGAGGGCTATGGCTACACCTTC. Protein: CASSQLIDREGYGYTF.